This T cell receptor (beta chain) was documented in a study of identifying expanded T cells in peripheral blood. Regarding this clone: Its specificity is not known.

This table comes from immunoSEQ multiplex PCR, and its TCRdb copy is limited to in-frame clones, with some not included. Here the sample spans 110,000 or so clones, about 88% being singletons. The CDR3 is 15 residues long. With V trimmed by 0 bases and J by 2 bases, 2 bases remained unmatched. Germline V lookup: CDR1 SGHRS, CDR2 YFSETQ. Points from the study as a whole: Differentially abundant clones: roughly 1.2 between replicates, approximately 15 at roughly 15 days, approximately 19 at four.

Healthy donors had no documented immune events, such as infections, while sampled. This TCR was recovered from a person aged 18 to 75 in good health. V and J are TRBV5-1 and TRBJ2-3; 8 nucleotides agree with TRBD1. Material: blood. The CDR3 region is CASSLGDRITDTQYF. Written as DNA, the CDR3 is TGCGCCAGCAGCTTGGGGGACAGGATCACAGATACGCAGTATTTT.